This T cell receptor beta chain was documented in a study of blood T cell repertoires in COVID-19. Study-level background: COVID-19 samples from acute and convalescent phases originated in the United States, Italy and Spain. The cDNA or gDNA used as material had been derived from T cells, B-cell-depleted T cells, or PBMCs.

For this clone: The germline gene is not matched at one end of the junction; a read error may be the cause.

Study processing details: Estimation of nucleated cell counts was performed using reference gene primer amplification. Method: immunoSEQ multiplex PCR; TCRdb's copy keeps in-frame clones and lacks some. V, J and clone size reflect that table, while D and trimming were determined from the DNA. There are approximately 31,000 clones in the sample; roughly nine tenths occur only once, and under 30% lies in the top ten. In germline, CDR1 is SGHRS, CDR2 YFSETQ. The CDR3 is 13 amino acids. The gene calls are TRBV5-1 and TRBJ2-7; D is perhaps TRBD2 (7 bases). This TCR came from a woman older than 75 with active or convalescent COVID-19. Sequencing was done on a sample of peripheral blood. This CDR3 is CASNLQGRDEQYF. The CDR3 nucleotides read TGCGCCAGCAACTTGCAGGGGAGGGACGAGCAGTACTTC.